This T cell receptor beta chain was profiled in a study of shared clonotypes between healthy human individuals. Whole-study context: Per donor, CD8 memory used one plate, CD8 naive used two, CD4 memory used three and CD4 naive used three.

V shed 4 bases and J 1 base; nucleotides not matched to a gene: 1. This CDR3 region has 14 residues. Genomic DNA of each subset was evenly split across several immunoSEQ plates. Clones were read by immunoSEQ multiplex PCR, and TCRdb kept only the in-frame ones, dropping some. The sample lists roughly 550,000 clones, roughly 95% occurring once. Only CD45RO-negative cells positively selected for CCR7 counted as naive CD8 cells, so terminally differentiated effector memory CD45RA+ cells were excluded. Study donors comprised healthy, HIV-negative adults devoid of recent acute infection or vaccination. V usage is TRBV6-7 and J usage is TRBJ1-5, with 7 bases identical to TRBD1. TRBV6-7 is known as an ORF, though its function is uncertain. This sequence was found in a woman younger than 45 in good health. Sequenced material: naive CD8+ T cells sorted from blood. The CDR3 spells CASSWGQSNQPQHF. As DNA, the CDR3 is TGTGCCAGCAGTTGGGGACAGAGCAATCAGCCCCAGCATTTT.